One and the same sample provided the 30 T cell receptor beta chains below, sequenced in a study of blood T cell repertoires in COVID-19. Profiled with immunoSEQ multiplex PCR; TCRdb holds only in-frame clones, not every one. The data contain roughly 230,000 clones, approximately 83% of them singletons. Sequencing input: peripheral blood. The receptors stem from a man in his forties or fifties with active or convalescent COVID-19.

The chain has TRBV6-5 and TRBJ1-1, with D hard to call. From germline, CDR1 is MNHEY and CDR2 SVGAGI. The CDR3 consists of 11 residues. CDR3 sequence reads: CAVGRNTEAFF. CDR3 in DNA: TGTGCTGTGGGCAGGAACACTGAAGCTTTCTTT.

This chain uses TRBV27 with TRBJ2-1; 8 bases align to TRBD2. Germline CDR1 MNHEY, CDR2 SMNVEV (reference sequence). This CDR3 region has 13 residues. Germline trimming cut 5 bases from V and 4 bases from J; bases unmatched to any gene: 1. The CDR3 spells CASSRGGYNEQFF. The CDR3 coding sequence is TGTGCCAGCAGTCGGGGGGGTTACAATGAGCAGTTCTTC.

The gene calls are TRBV7-3 and TRBJ2-5, with TRBD2 identical over 7 bases. V was pared by 1 base and J by 1 base, with 0 bases of the junction left unmatched. The germline gives CDR1 SGHTA, CDR2 FQGTGA. CDR3 length equals 14 residues. This chain's CDR3 is CASSLSGGQETQYF. The CDR3, as DNA: TGTGCCAGCAGCTTAAGCGGGGGCCAAGAGACCCAGTACTTC.

The rearrangement links TRBV30 to TRBJ1-2; the D is unclear. CDR1 and CDR2 from the germline V gene are GTSNPN and SVGIG (reference sequence). The V end was cut by 2 bases, the J end by 8 bases, with 18 bases between. CDR3 length: 14 residues. The CDR3 DNA sequence: TGTGCCTGGAGTACCCCACTTTCTCTATGGGGCTACACCTTC. Protein product: CAWSTPLSLWGYTF.

The chain has TRBV28 and TRBJ2-3; tentative D call: TRBD1 (6 bases). The CDR3 covers 14 residues. Germline CDR1 and CDR2: MDHEN and SYDVKM. Trimming took 2 bases from V and 2 from J, leaving 8 bases between them. The chain's CDR3 is CASSLRGNTDTQYF. CDR3 DNA: TGTGCCAGCAGTTTAAGGGGGAACACAGATACGCAGTATTTT.

This clone was counted once. The chain joins TRBV28 to TRBJ1-2; a possible D gene is TRBD1 (5 bases). Between the trimmed V and J ends, which lost 7 bases and 4 bases, there was a span of 13 bases. This CDR3 is built from 13 residues. The germline V gene has CDR1 MDHEN and CDR2 SYDVKM. The CDR3 coding sequence is TGTGCCAGCACCGACAGTATTGGCTATGGCTACACCTTC. It codes for CASTDSIGYGYTF.

The chain uses TRBV4-1 and TRBJ2-3; 9 nucleotides agree with TRBD1. Germline loops: CDR1 MGHRA, CDR2 YSYEKL. The CDR3 has 17 amino acids. V trimming: 3 bases; J trimming: 6 bases; junction bases outside the gene matches: 13. The CDR3 DNA is TGCGCCAGCAGCCATCCCTCGGGACAGGGTATTCGGGATACGCAGTATTTT. This codes for CASSHPSGQGIRDTQYF.

This clone was picked up one time. The chain couples TRBV6-2 or TRBV6-3 to TRBJ2-1, with TRBD1 matching over 10 bases. Germline values: CDR1 MNHEY, CDR2 SVGEGT. V lost 0 bases to trimming and J lost 5 bases; unmatched junction nucleotides: 1. The CDR3 runs to 15 residues. CDR3 in amino acids: CASSYSGQGNNEQFF. CDR3 DNA sequence: TGTGCCAGCAGTTACTCGGGACAGGGGAACAATGAGCAGTTCTTC.

The J gene is TRBJ2-6, the V gene TRBV6-5; tentative D call: TRBD2 (5 bases). Germline values: CDR1 MNHEY, CDR2 SVGAGI. The CDR3 spans 15 residues. The V gene lost 5 bases and the J gene lost 0 bases, with 8 bases spanning the gap. CDR3 DNA sequence: TGTGCCAGCAGTCGGACTTCCTCTGGGGCCAACGTCCTGACTTTC. Protein: CASSRTSSGANVLTF.

This clone appeared a single time. The V gene is TRBV18, the J gene TRBJ2-7, with a possible D match to TRBD2 (5 bases). The CDR3 covers 13 residues. V was pared by 1 base and J by 3 bases, with 7 bases between. Germline V lookup: CDR1 KGHSH, CDR2 LQKENI. CDR3 bases: TGTGCCAGCTCACCACTAGAGGGCTACGAGCAGTACTTC. This codes for CASSPLEGYEQYF.

The V gene is TRBV19, the J gene TRBJ2-2; 7 bases map to TRBD1. The germline V gene encodes CDR1 LNHDA and CDR2 SQIVND (reference sequence). CDR3 length equals 14 residues. The V segment lost 1 base and the J segment 6 bases; nucleotides outside the gene matches: 2. The CDR3 sequence: CASSIGRGPGELFF. CDR3 nucleotide sequence: TGTGCCAGTAGTATAGGAAGGGGGCCCGGGGAGCTGTTTTTT. The full variable domain, its missing parts supplied by reference TRBV19 and TRBJ2-2, is DGGITQSPKYLFRKEGQNVTLSCEQNLNHDAMYWYRQDPGQGLRLIYYSQIVNDFQKGDIAEGYSVSREKKESFPLTVTSAQKNPTAFYLCASSIGRGPGELFFGEGSRLTVL.

The rearrangement links TRBV2 to TRBJ2-3, with a tentative D call TRBD2 (5 bases). Trimming stripped 7 bases from V and 4 bases from J, with 9 bases between. The CDR3 has 12 amino acids. Germline CDR1 is SNHLY and CDR2 is FYNNEI. Written as DNA, the CDR3 is TGTGCCAGCACTACTAGTCCAGATACGCAGTATTTT. Protein sequence: CASTTSPDTQYF.

The chain links TRBV5-1 to TRBJ1-2; D unresolved. Germline values: CDR1 SGHRS, CDR2 YFSETQ. The CDR3 is 13 residues long. V shed 3 bases and J shed 3 bases, with 9 bases lying between them. The DNA for the CDR3 is TGCGCCAGCAGCTCCGGAGACGACTATGGCTACACCTTC. Protein product: CASSSGDDYGYTF.

This clone was counted many times. The same CDR3 also results from other DNA sequences found in this sample. The chain employs TRBV7-2 and TRBJ1-6; D is unresolved. V gave up 0 bases and J gave up 6 bases, with 9 bases separating them. CDR1 is SGHTA, CDR2 FQGNSA, per germline. The CDR3 spans 15 residues. The CDR3 sequence is CASSLAGPPNSPLHF. As DNA, the CDR3 is TGTGCCAGCAGCTTAGCTGGGCCCCCTAATTCACCCCTCCACTTT. The whole variable domain, filled in from reference TRBV7-2 and TRBJ1-6, reads GAGVSQSPSNKVTEKGKDVELRCDPISGHTALYWYRQSLGQGLEFLIYFQGNSAPDKSGLPSDRFSAERTGGSVSTLTIQRTQQEDSAVYLCASSLAGPPNSPLHFGNGTRLTVT.

The chain employs TRBV7-3 and TRBJ2-7; TRBD1 matches 8 bases. The CDR3 sequence is 15 residues long. Germline loops: CDR1 SGHTA, CDR2 FQGTGA. Trimming took 2 bases from V and 2 from J; bases not matched to a gene: 5. CDR3 nucleotide sequence: TGTGCCAGCAGCTTACCCGGGACAGGACCCTACGAGCAGTACTTC. Translating it yields CASSLPGTGPYEQYF.

The CDR3 protein is CASSPNRETQYF. The DNA for the CDR3 is TGTGCCAGCTCACCAAACAGGGAGACCCAGTACTTC. The V gene is TRBV18, the J gene TRBJ2-5; the D gene is possibly TRBD1 (5 bases). Germline CDR1 and CDR2: KGHSH and LQKENI. This CDR3 region has 12 residues. V was clipped by 2 bases and J by 5 bases, with 6 bases between them. The variable domain in full, completed from reference TRBV18 and TRBJ2-5, reads NAGVMQNPRHLVRRRGQEARLRCSPMKGHSHVYWYRQLPEEGLKFMVYLQKENIIDESGMPKERFSAEFPKEGPSILRIQQVVRGDSAAYFCASSPNRETQYFGPGTRLLVL.

This clone occurred once. This chain links TRBV5-1 with TRBJ2-7; TRBD2 agrees at 12 bases. The V gene's germline CDR1 is SGHRS and CDR2 YFSETQ. CDR3 length equals 17 residues. Trimming removed 0 bases from V and 0 bases from J; junction bases left unmatched: 4. This CDR3 is CASSLVLAGGSSYEQYF. The CDR3, as DNA: TGCGCCAGCAGCTTGGTACTAGCGGGGGGCAGCTCCTACGAGCAGTACTTC.

This clone was counted a few times. The CDR3 protein is CASSADSLYSNQPQHF. The CDR3 nucleotides read TGTGCCAGCAGCGCAGACAGTCTGTATAGCAATCAGCCCCAGCATTTT. This chain joins TRBV11-2 and TRBJ1-5; tentatively, D is TRBD1 (5 bases). With 5 bases removed from V and 0 bases from J, the gap between germline ends came to 14 bases. The CDR3 is 16 amino acids. The V gene's germline CDR1 is SGHAT and CDR2 FQNNGV. Using reference TRBV11-2 and TRBJ1-5 for the parts outside the CDR3, the full variable domain is EAGVAQSPRYKIIEKRQSVAFWCNPISGHATLYWYQQILGQGPKLLIQFQNNGVVDDSQLPKDRFSAERLKGVDSTLKIQPAKLEDSAVYLCASSADSLYSNQPQHFGDGTRLSIL.

This sequence joins TRBV7-2 and TRBJ2-1; 7 bases align to TRBD1. V gave up 0 bases and J gave up 4 bases; unmatched junction bases: 0. Germline loops: CDR1 SGHTA, CDR2 FQGNSA. The CDR3 consists of 14 residues. The CDR3 loop reads CASSLAGQYNEQFF. The CDR3 DNA follows: TGTGCCAGCAGCTTAGCGGGACAGTACAATGAGCAGTTCTTC.

A single count supports this clone. This chain connects TRBV9 to TRBJ1-6, with a weak D call TRBD1 (5 bases). There are 17 residues in the CDR3. Between the trimmed V and J ends, which lost 3 bases and 6 bases, there was a span of 19 bases. Germline values: CDR1 SGDLS, CDR2 YYNGEE. As DNA, the CDR3 is TGTGCCAGCAGCGCTTTAAAAGGGGCGTCCCGTAATTCACCCCTCCACTTT. Translation gives CASSALKGASRNSPLHF.

This chain joins TRBV11-3 and TRBJ1-6, with a possible D match to TRBD1 (6 bases). Trimming cost V 5 bases and J 7 bases, with 12 bases left between them. From germline, CDR1 is SGHNT and CDR2 YENEEA. CDR3 size: 14 residues. The CDR3 is CASSRGQPNSPLHF. DNA for the CDR3: TGTGCCAGCAGCCGAGGACAGCCCAATTCACCCCTCCACTTT.

The chain combines TRBV9 with TRBJ2-5; 7 bases are a match to TRBD2. V shed 3 bases and J 2 bases; nucleotides not matched to a gene: 13. Per germline, CDR1 SGDLS and CDR2 YYNGEE. This CDR3 spans 17 amino acids. The CDR3 DNA reads as TGTGCCAGCAGCGGCCGGTGGACTAGGGGTCGACAAGAGACCCAGTACTTC. It encodes CASSGRWTRGRQETQYF.

The CDR3 nucleotides are TGTGCCAGCTCAGCCTCGCTGCAGGGCGGTCAGCCCCAGCATTTT. It translates to CASSASLQGGQPQHF. The chain employs TRBV18 and TRBJ1-5; D may be TRBD1 (5 bases). The CDR3 length is 15 residues. Germline values: CDR1 KGHSH, CDR2 LQKENI. V was shortened by 5 bases and J by 6 bases, with 17 bases between the two germline ends.

The gene calls are TRBV11-2 and TRBJ1-2; D unclear. CDR3 length: 13 residues. In germline, CDR1 is SGHAT, CDR2 FQNNGV. V gave up 7 bases and J gave up 4 bases, with 13 bases separating them. DNA for the CDR3: TGTGCCAGCACCAGAGGAAGTCCCTATGGCTACACCTTC. Its protein is CASTRGSPYGYTF.

The chain links TRBV30 to TRBJ2-2, with TRBD1 matching over 7 bases. Losses at the gene ends were 4 bases for V and 9 bases for J; bases not matched to a gene: 14. The germline V gene encodes CDR1 GTSNPN and CDR2 SVGIG (reference sequence). This CDR3 contains 15 residues. The CDR3 DNA reads as TGTGCCTGGAAGAACCGGGACAGTCATTATTGGGAGCTGTTTTTT. Residues: CAWKNRDSHYWELFF.

The chain has TRBV2 and TRBJ1-6, with D maybe TRBD1 (5 bases). Germline V lookup: CDR1 SNHLY, CDR2 FYNNEI. There are 15 residues in the CDR3. The V end lost 6 bases, the J end lost 6 bases, and 15 bases lay between the germline ends. DNA of the CDR3: TGTGCCAGCAGGGGAGGGGCCTGGGGTAATTCACCCCTCCACTTT. This gives the protein CASRGGAWGNSPLHF.

CDR3 DNA: TGTGCCAGCAGTCCACGGACAGGGGAGGAACAGCCCCAGCATTTT. This sequence encodes CASSPRTGEEQPQHF. The genes are TRBV6-6 and TRBJ1-5; 9 bases match TRBD1. Unmatched junction bases numbered 9, after V lost 5 bases and J lost 7 bases. Per germline, CDR1 MNHNY and CDR2 SVGAGI (reference sequence). The CDR3 totals 15 residues.

The CDR3, as DNA: TGTGCCAGTACCAGGACAGGGGGCTGGGGGAACACTGAAGCTTTCTTT. Translated: CASTRTGGWGNTEAFF. The chain uses TRBV19 and TRBJ1-1, with 11 bases aligning to TRBD1. Germline V gives CDR1 LNHDA, CDR2 SQIVND (reference sequence). V lost 7 bases and J lost 1; bases outside the gene matches: 8. CDR3 length equals 16 residues. The full variable domain, its missing parts supplied by reference TRBV19 and TRBJ1-1, is DGGITQSPKYLFRKEGQNVTLSCEQNLNHDAMYWYRQDPGQGLRLIYYSQIVNDFQKGDIAEGYSVSREKKESFPLTVTSAQKNPTAFYLCASTRTGGWGNTEAFFGQGTRLTVV.

The chain couples TRBV2 to TRBJ1-6; TRBD1 aligns across 7 bases. The J segment lost 0 bases and the V segment lost 7 bases, leaving 15 bases of the junction unmatched. Per the germline V gene, CDR1 is SNHLY and CDR2 is FYNNEI. The CDR3 is made up of 19 amino acids. The CDR3 DNA follows: TGTGCCAGCACCATACAGGGGTCTGGGAGGAGCTCCTATAATTCACCCCTCCACTTT. Its translation: CASTIQGSGRSSYNSPLHF.

This sequence joins TRBV5-6 and TRBJ1-2; 7 nucleotides line up with TRBD1. The CDR3 is made up of 16 amino acids. The trim removed 0 bases at V and 0 bases at J, leaving 5 bases unmatched. Germline V lookup: CDR1 SGHDT, CDR2 YYEEEE. The CDR3 loop reads CASSLGTGSSNYGYTF. The CDR3 DNA is TGTGCCAGCAGCTTGGGGACAGGCTCGTCTAACTATGGCTACACCTTC.